The 2 T cell receptor beta chains reported below all come from one sample, sequenced in a study of PD-1 blockade in classical Hodgkin lymphoma. The time point is: newly diagnosed, previously untreated cHL patient sample. Repertoires were generated with immunoSEQ multiplex PCR, while TCRdb's copy carries only in-frame clones and drops some. Counted here are around 50,000 clones, roughly 93% occurring once; the ten biggest clones make up approximately 4.9%. Sequenced input: peripheral blood mononuclear cells (PBMCs). The receptors were gathered from a human donor with classical Hodgkin lymphoma.

This clone has just one count. This chain links TRBV19 with TRBJ1-1, with D unresolved. The CDR3 loop spans 13 amino acids. CDR1 LNHDA and CDR2 SQIVND come from the germline V gene (reference sequence). Trimming shortened V by 3 bases and J by 1 base, and 6 bases separated the two germline ends. In DNA form, the CDR3 reads TGTGCCAGTAGTATTCGGGAGAACACTGAAGCTTTCTTT. Translation: CASSIRENTEAFF.

V gene TRBV5-1 combines with J gene TRBJ2-1; 9 bases are a match to TRBD1. Germline-derived CDR1 and CDR2 are SGHRS and YFSETQ. Losses at the gene ends were 0 bases for V and 7 bases for J; bases not matched to a gene: 2. The CDR3 is 14 residues long. CDR3 bases: TGCGCCAGCAGCTTGGTACAGGGGGCAAATGAGCAGTTCTTC. Translation gives CASSLVQGANEQFF. The full variable domain, its missing parts supplied by reference TRBV5-1 and TRBJ2-1, is KAGVTQTPRYLIKTRGQQVTLSCSPISGHRSVSWYQQTPGQGLQFLFEYFSETQRNKGNFPGRFSGRQFSNSRSEMNVSTLELGDSALYLCASSLVQGANEQFFGPGTRLTVL.